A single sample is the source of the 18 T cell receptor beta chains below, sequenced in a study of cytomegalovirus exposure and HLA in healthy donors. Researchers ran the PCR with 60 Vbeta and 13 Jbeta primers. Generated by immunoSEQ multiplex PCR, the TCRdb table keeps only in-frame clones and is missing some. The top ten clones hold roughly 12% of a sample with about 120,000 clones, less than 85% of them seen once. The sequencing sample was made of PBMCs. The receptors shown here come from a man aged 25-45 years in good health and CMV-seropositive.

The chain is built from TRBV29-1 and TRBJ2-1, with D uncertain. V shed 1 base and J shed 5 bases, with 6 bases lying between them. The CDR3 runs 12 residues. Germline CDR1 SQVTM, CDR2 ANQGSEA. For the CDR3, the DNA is TGCAGCGTTGAAGTACGGGACAATGAGCAGTTCTTC. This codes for CSVEVRDNEQFF.

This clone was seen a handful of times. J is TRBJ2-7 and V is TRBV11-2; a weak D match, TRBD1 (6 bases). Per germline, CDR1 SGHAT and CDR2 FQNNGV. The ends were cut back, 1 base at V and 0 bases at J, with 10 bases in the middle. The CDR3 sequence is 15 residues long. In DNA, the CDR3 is TGTGCCAGCAGCTTAGGGGACACCTACTCCTACGAGCAGTACTTC. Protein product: CASSLGDTYSYEQYF.

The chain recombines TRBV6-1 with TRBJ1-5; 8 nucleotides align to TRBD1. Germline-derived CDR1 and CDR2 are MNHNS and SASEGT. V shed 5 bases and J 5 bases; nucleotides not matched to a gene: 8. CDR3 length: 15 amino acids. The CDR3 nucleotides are TGTGCCAGCAGTTCCGACAGGGGCGTCCATCAGCCCCAGCATTTT. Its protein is CASSSDRGVHQPQHF.

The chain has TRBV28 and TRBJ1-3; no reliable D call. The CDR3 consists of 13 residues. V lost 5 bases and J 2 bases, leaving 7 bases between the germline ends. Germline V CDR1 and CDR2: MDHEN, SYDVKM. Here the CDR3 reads CASSPGAGNTIYF. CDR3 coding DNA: TGTGCCAGCAGTCCCGGGGCTGGAAACACCATATATTTT.

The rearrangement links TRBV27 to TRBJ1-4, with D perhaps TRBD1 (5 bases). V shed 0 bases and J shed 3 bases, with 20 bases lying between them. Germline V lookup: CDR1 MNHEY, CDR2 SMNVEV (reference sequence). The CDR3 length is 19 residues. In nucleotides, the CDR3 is TGTGCCAGCAGTTTATCGGGCTCCTTCCCTTTAGGGGCTAATGAAAAACTGTTTTTT. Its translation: CASSLSGSFPLGANEKLFF.

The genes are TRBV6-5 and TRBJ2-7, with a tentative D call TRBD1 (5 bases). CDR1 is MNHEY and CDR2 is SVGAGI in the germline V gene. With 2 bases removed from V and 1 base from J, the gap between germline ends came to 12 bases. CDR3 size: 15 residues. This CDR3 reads CASSYGEDTSYEQYF. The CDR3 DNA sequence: TGTGCCAGCAGTTACGGAGAGGACACTTCCTACGAGCAGTACTTC.

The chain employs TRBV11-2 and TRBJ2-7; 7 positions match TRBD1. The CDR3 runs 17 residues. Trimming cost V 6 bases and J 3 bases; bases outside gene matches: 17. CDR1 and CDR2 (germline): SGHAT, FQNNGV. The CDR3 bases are TGTGCCAGCAGGACCCCTGGGGTAGGGGGCAGGGACTACGAGCAGTACTTC. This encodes CASRTPGVGGRDYEQYF.

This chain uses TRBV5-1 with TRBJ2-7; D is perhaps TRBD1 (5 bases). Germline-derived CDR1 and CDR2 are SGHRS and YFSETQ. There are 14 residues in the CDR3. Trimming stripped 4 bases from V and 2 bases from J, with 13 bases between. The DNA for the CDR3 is TGCGCCAGCAGCCCGACAGTCGTTACCTACGAGCAGTACTTC. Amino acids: CASSPTVVTYEQYF.

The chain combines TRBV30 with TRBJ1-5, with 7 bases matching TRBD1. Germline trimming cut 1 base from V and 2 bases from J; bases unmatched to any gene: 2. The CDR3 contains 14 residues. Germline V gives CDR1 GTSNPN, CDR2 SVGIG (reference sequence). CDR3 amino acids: CAWSGQGGNQPQHF. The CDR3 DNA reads TGTGCCTGGAGTGGACAGGGCGGCAATCAGCCCCAGCATTTT. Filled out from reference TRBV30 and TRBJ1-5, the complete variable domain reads SQTIHQWPATLVQPVGSPLSLECTVEGTSNPNLYWYRQAAGRGLQLLFYSVGIGQISSEVPQNLSASRPQDRQFILSSKKLLLSDSGFYLCAWSGQGGNQPQHFGDGTRLSIL.

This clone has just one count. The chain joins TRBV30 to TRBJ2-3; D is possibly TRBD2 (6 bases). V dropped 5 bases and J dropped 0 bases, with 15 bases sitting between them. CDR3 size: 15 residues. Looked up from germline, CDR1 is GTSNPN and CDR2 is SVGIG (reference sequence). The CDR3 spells CAWGGDASSTDTQYF. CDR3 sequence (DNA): TGTGCCTGGGGAGGGGATGCCTCTAGCACAGATACGCAGTATTTT. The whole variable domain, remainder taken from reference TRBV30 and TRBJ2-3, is SQTIHQWPATLVQPVGSPLSLECTVEGTSNPNLYWYRQAAGRGLQLLFYSVGIGQISSEVPQNLSASRPQDRQFILSSKKLLLSDSGFYLCAWGGDASSTDTQYFGPGTRLTVL.

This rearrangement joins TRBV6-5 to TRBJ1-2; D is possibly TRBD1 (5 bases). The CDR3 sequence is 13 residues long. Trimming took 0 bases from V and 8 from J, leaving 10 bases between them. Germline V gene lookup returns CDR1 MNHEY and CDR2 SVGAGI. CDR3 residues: CASSYSGGEGYTF. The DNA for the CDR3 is TGTGCCAGCAGTTACTCCGGGGGGGAAGGCTACACCTTC.

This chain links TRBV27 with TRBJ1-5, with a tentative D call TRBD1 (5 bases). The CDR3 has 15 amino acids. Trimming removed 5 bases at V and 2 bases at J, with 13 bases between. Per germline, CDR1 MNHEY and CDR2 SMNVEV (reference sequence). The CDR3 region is CASSPHGGRNQPQHF. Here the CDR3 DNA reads TGTGCCAGCAGTCCCCACGGGGGTCGCAATCAGCCCCAGCATTTT.

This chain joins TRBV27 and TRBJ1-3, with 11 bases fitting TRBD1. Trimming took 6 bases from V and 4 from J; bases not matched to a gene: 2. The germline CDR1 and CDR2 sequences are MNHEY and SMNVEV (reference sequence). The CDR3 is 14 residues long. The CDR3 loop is CASRGQGDGNTIYF. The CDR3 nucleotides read TGTGCCAGCAGGGGACAGGGGGACGGAAACACCATATATTTT.

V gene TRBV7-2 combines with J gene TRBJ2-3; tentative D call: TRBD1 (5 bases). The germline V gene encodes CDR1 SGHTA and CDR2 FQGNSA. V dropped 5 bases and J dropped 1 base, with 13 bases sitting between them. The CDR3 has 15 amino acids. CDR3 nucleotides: TGTGCCAGCAGCCCAGGACAACCTCGCACAGATACGCAGTATTTT. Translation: CASSPGQPRTDTQYF. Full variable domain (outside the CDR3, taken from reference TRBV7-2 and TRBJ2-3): GAGVSQSPSNKVTEKGKDVELRCDPISGHTALYWYRQSLGQGLEFLIYFQGNSAPDKSGLPSDRFSAERTGGSVSTLTIQRTQQEDSAVYLCASSPGQPRTDTQYFGPGTRLTVL.

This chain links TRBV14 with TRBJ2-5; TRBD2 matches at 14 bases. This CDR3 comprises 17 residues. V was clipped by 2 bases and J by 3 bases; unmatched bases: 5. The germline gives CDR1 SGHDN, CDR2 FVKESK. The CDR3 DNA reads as TGTGCCAGCAGCCAATTCCCGGGACTAGCGGGGGAAGAGACCCAGTACTTC. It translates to CASSQFPGLAGEETQYF.

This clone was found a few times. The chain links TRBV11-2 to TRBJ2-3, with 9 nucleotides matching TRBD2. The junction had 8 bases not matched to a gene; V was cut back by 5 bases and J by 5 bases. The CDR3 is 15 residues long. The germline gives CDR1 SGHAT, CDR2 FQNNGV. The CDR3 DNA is TGTGCCAGCAGCCCTCTAGCGGGGCGGGGAGATACGCAGTATTTT. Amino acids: CASSPLAGRGDTQYF.

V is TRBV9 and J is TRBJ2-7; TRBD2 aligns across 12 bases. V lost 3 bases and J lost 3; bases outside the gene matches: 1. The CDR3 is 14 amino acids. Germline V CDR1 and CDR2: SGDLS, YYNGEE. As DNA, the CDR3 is TGTGCCAGCAGCGCGACTAGCGGGGGCTACGAGCAGTACTTC. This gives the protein CASSATSGGYEQYF.

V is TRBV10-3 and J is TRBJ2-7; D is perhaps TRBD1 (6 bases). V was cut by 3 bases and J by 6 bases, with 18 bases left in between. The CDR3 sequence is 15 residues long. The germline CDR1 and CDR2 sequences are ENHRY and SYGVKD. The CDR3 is CAISDTPQGPGEQYF. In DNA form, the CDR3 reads TGTGCCATCAGTGACACTCCACAGGGTCCCGGCGAGCAGTACTTC.